This TCR beta chain appears in the sequencing data of a study of siplizumab effects on memory and regulatory T cells. Findings and caveats of the study: Most proliferating CD4+ or CD8+ clones, roughly 75-96%, had no naive or memory assignment. Controls had around 26% Treg-derived mappable alloreactive CD4+ clones on average, versus about 69% with siplizumab. Solely a minor proportion of alloreactive clones could be assigned to unstimulated subsets.

Regarding this clone: No antigen is known for it.

Deletions cut 5 bases from V and 3 bases from J, with 16 bases between. The CDR3 is 16 residues long. Germline CDR1 is SGHTA and CDR2 is FQGNSA. Some 93,000 TCR templates per sample were sequenced. Sequencing used immunoSEQ multiplex PCR; TCRdb keeps in-frame clones, though not all of them. This sample yields approximately 97,000 clones, of which about 94% are seen a single time; 0.85% to 1.3% belongs to the top ten. The TCR originated in a human donor in good health. Material for sequencing was CD4+ T cells sorted from blood. The chain has TRBV7-2 and TRBJ2-2; D possibly corresponds to TRBD2 (5 bases). The CDR3 DNA is TGTGCCAGCAGCCGTCCCCCTAGCAAGGACACCGGGGAGCTGTTTTTT. Protein product: CASSRPPSKDTGELFF. Full variable domain (rest looked up from reference TRBV7-2 and TRBJ2-2): GAGVSQSPSNKVTEKGKDVELRCDPISGHTALYWYRQSLGQGLEFLIYFQGNSAPDKSGLPSDRFSAERTGGSVSTLTIQRTQQEDSAVYLCASSRPPSKDTGELFFGEGSRLTVL.